A selection of T cell receptor beta chains follows, all from one sample in a study of synovial regulatory T cells in juvenile arthritis. The repertoire was sequenced with immunoSEQ multiplex PCR; TCRdb's copy has only in-frame clones and lacks some. Listed are around 9,600 clones; roughly 2% falls within the top ten. The sequencing input was Treg cells from blood. Every receptor here comes from a donor aged 2-35 years with juvenile idiopathic arthritis. CDR3s include the opening cysteine and the closing phenylalanine or tryptophan. Fields, in order: J gene, clone size, CDR3 length, V gene, CDR3 protein. Clone size, where shown, is once, few, many, or a class for clones that have expanded.

j_gene: TRBJ2-7; abundance: -; len: 14; v_gene: TRBV5-1; CDR3aa: CASSWTGGSYEQYF
j_gene: TRBJ2-5; abundance: -; len: 14; v_gene: TRBV6-5; CDR3aa: CASSYRGLRETQYF
j_gene: TRBJ2-1; abundance: medium-sized; len: 18; v_gene: TRBV19; CDR3aa: CASSIGLAGAPIYNEQFF
j_gene: TRBJ2-4; abundance: -; len: 14; v_gene: TRBV6-7; CDR3aa: CAVLAALAKNIQYF
j_gene: TRBJ1-2; abundance: -; len: 13; v_gene: TRBV7-2; CDR3aa: CASSLFSNYGYTF
j_gene: TRBJ2-3; abundance: -; len: 16; v_gene: TRBV5-6; CDR3aa: CASSLSPGQGTDTQYF
j_gene: TRBJ1-6; abundance: medium-sized; len: 15; v_gene: TRBV5-6; CDR3aa: CASSPRFSSSSPLHF
j_gene: TRBJ1-4; abundance: -; len: 16; v_gene: TRBV6-5; CDR3aa: CASSSPRGLGNEKLFF
j_gene: TRBJ1-1; abundance: -; len: 16; v_gene: TRBV5-1; CDR3aa: CASSSSGGAGWTEAFF
j_gene: TRBJ1-2; abundance: -; len: 17; v_gene: TRBV11-2; CDR3aa: CASSLAGARGGNYGYTF
j_gene: TRBJ1-2; abundance: -; len: 14; v_gene: TRBV5-1; CDR3aa: CASSLEWREDGYTF
j_gene: TRBJ1-1; abundance: -; len: 17; v_gene: TRBV7-9; CDR3aa: CASSLLLSGVRDTEAFF
j_gene: TRBJ1-5; abundance: -; len: 18; v_gene: TRBV27; CDR3aa: CASSFKGGWWVGNQPQHF
j_gene: TRBJ1-5; abundance: -; len: 12; v_gene: TRBV2; CDR3aa: CASSEIRQPQHF
j_gene: TRBJ2-7; abundance: -; len: 14; v_gene: TRBV4-3; CDR3aa: CASSREPHGYEQYF
j_gene: TRBJ1-2; abundance: -; len: 14; v_gene: TRBV9; CDR3aa: CASSPDVVGYGYTF
j_gene: TRBJ1-2; abundance: medium-sized; len: 18; v_gene: TRBV4-3; CDR3aa: CASSHQTTSGTVNYGYTF
j_gene: TRBJ2-3; abundance: -; len: 17; v_gene: TRBV7-2; CDR3aa: CASSLLRDARLRDTQYF
j_gene: TRBJ1-1; abundance: -; len: 15; v_gene: TRBV6-5; CDR3aa: CASSFRDPRGTEAFF
j_gene: TRBJ1-5; abundance: -; len: 13; v_gene: TRBV10-3; CDR3aa: CAISDRVDQPQHF
j_gene: TRBJ1-1; abundance: -; len: 13; v_gene: TRBV27; CDR3aa: CASSLGQSNEAFF
j_gene: TRBJ2-2; abundance: -; len: 18; v_gene: TRBV30; CDR3aa: CAWSTLHRANVMTGELFF
j_gene: TRBJ2-3; abundance: -; len: 17; v_gene: TRBV6-1; CDR3aa: CASSDGRWVGSTDTQYF
j_gene: TRBJ2-3; abundance: -; len: 15; v_gene: TRBV5-4; CDR3aa: CASSPYGRSTDTQYF
j_gene: TRBJ1-2; abundance: -; len: 12; v_gene: TRBV5-6; CDR3aa: CASSTQGYGYTF
j_gene: TRBJ2-5; abundance: -; len: 14; v_gene: TRBV14; CDR3aa: CASSPRQYSYEQYF
j_gene: TRBJ1-1; abundance: -; len: 12; v_gene: TRBV12-5; CDR3aa: CASGLTVSEAFF
j_gene: TRBJ1-2; abundance: -; len: 16; v_gene: TRBV7-8; CDR3aa: CASSPGQGVQNYGYTF
j_gene: TRBJ1-3; abundance: medium-sized; len: 13; v_gene: TRBV7-9; CDR3aa: CASTPALSNTIYF
j_gene: TRBJ2-3; abundance: -; len: 15; v_gene: TRBV5-6; CDR3aa: CASSLAGLAGDTQYF
j_gene: TRBJ1-2; abundance: medium-sized; len: 12; v_gene: TRBV6-4; CDR3aa: CASSDSMRGYTF
j_gene: TRBJ1-1; abundance: -; len: 13; v_gene: TRBV5-1; CDR3aa: CASRAGLNTEAFF
j_gene: TRBJ1-4; abundance: -; len: 15; v_gene: TRBV6-6; CDR3aa: CATKPSGFANEKLFF
j_gene: TRBJ2-1; abundance: -; len: 17; v_gene: TRBV11-2; CDR3aa: CASSSQAGALTYNEQFF
j_gene: TRBJ2-3; abundance: -; len: 16; v_gene: TRBV19; CDR3aa: CASRYGLAGGTDTQYF
j_gene: TRBJ2-1; abundance: -; len: 15; v_gene: TRBV7-2; CDR3aa: CASSHRQGWNNEQFF
j_gene: TRBJ1-5; abundance: -; len: 16; v_gene: TRBV30; CDR3aa: CAWSVRAGGPNQPQHF
j_gene: TRBJ2-1; abundance: -; len: 11; v_gene: TRBV20-1; CDR3aa: CSAKQGGEQFF
j_gene: TRBJ1-1; abundance: -; len: 18; v_gene: TRBV14; CDR3aa: CASSLLDLGRFMNTEAFF
j_gene: TRBJ2-3; abundance: -; len: 14; v_gene: TRBV7-9; CDR3aa: CASSLTGRGDTQYF
j_gene: TRBJ2-3; abundance: -; len: 18; v_gene: TRBV18; CDR3aa: CASSRTVLADFSTDTQYF
j_gene: TRBJ2-2; abundance: -; len: 15; v_gene: TRBV5-1; CDR3aa: CASSLVSLRTGELFF
j_gene: TRBJ2-1; abundance: -; len: 16; v_gene: TRBV6-6; CDR3aa: CASGSSGRKTYNEQFF
j_gene: TRBJ1-5; abundance: -; len: 13; v_gene: TRBV10-3; CDR3aa: CATSRDNNQPQHF
j_gene: TRBJ2-2; abundance: -; len: 13; v_gene: TRBV10-1; CDR3aa: CASSVPGAGELFF
j_gene: TRBJ1-3; abundance: -; len: 13; v_gene: TRBV18; CDR3aa: CASCQSLRDTIYF
j_gene: TRBJ1-6; abundance: medium-sized; len: 13; v_gene: TRBV5-1; CDR3aa: CASSTGGNSPLHF
j_gene: TRBJ2-5; abundance: -; len: 16; v_gene: TRBV7-6; CDR3aa: CASSPNRGPFMETQYF
j_gene: TRBJ2-5; abundance: -; len: 16; v_gene: TRBV4-2; CDR3aa: CASSQDFTMPQETQYF
j_gene: TRBJ1-5; abundance: -; len: 16; v_gene: TRBV6-1; CDR3aa: CASSEGWGRGNQPQHF
j_gene: TRBJ1-3; abundance: medium-sized; len: 13; v_gene: TRBV7-9; CDR3aa: CASSLADRNTIYF
j_gene: TRBJ2-7; abundance: -; len: 15; v_gene: TRBV10-3; CDR3aa: CAIRSSGRGAYEQYF